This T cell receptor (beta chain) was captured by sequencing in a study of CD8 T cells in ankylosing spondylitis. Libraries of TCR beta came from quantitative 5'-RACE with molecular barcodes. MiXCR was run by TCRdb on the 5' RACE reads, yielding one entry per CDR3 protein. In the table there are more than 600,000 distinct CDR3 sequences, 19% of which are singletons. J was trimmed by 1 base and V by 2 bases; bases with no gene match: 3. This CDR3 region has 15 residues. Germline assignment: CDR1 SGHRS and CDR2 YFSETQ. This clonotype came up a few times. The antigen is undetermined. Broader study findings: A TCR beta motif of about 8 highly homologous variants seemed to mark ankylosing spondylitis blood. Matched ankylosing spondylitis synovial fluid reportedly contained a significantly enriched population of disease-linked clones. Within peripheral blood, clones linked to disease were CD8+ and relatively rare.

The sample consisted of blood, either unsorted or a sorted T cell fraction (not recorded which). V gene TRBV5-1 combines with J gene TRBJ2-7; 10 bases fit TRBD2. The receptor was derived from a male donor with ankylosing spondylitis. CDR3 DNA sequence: TGCGCCAGCAGCTTTCTTAGCGGGAGGTCCTACGAGCAGTACTTC. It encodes CASSFLSGRSYEQYF.